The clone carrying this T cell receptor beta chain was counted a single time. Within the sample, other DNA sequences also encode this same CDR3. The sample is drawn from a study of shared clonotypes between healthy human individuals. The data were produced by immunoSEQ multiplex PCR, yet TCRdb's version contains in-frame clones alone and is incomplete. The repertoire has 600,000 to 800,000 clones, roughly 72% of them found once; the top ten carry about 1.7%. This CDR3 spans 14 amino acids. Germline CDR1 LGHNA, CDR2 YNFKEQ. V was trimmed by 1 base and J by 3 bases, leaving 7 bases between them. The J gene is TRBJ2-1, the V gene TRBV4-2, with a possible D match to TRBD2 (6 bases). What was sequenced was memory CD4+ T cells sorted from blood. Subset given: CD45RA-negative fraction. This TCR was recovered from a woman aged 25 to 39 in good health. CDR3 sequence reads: CASSQGGGYNEQFF. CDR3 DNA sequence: TGTGCCAGCAGCCAAGGGGGAGGCTACAATGAGCAGTTCTTC.